A selection of T cell receptor beta chains follows, all from one sample in a study of blood T cell repertoires in COVID-19. Profiling relied on immunoSEQ multiplex PCR, and the TCRdb table lists in-frame clones only, not all of them. Of under 200,000 clones in the sample, around four fifths are singletons; the top ten hold 2.5% to 3.5%. Input material: peripheral blood. These receptors all come from a man in his 70s with acute or convalescent COVID-19. CDR3s include the opening cysteine and the closing phenylalanine or tryptophan. D genes are given only for firm matches. Size values are once, few and many counts, or a class for expanded clones, and some rows have none.

d_call: NA; v_call: TRBV24-1; clone_size: NA; j_call: TRBJ2-1; cdr3_aa: CATGSEVNNEQFF; cdr3_nt: TGTGCCACTGGCTCCGAGGTCAACAATGAGCAGTTCTTC
d_call: TRBD1; v_call: TRBV19; clone_size: few; j_call: TRBJ1-6; cdr3_aa: CASSIEEGADSPLHF; cdr3_nt: TGTGCCAGTAGTATAGAGGAGGGGGCGGATTCACCCCTCCACTTT
d_call: TRBD2; v_call: TRBV7-2; clone_size: NA; j_call: TRBJ2-7; cdr3_aa: CASSHLTSGRAEYEQYF; cdr3_nt: TGTGCCAGCAGCCATTTGACTAGCGGGAGGGCCGAGTACGAGCAGTACTTC
d_call: TRBD1; v_call: TRBV11-2; clone_size: NA; j_call: TRBJ1-4; cdr3_aa: CASSKGQGFEKLFF; cdr3_nt: TGTGCCAGCAGCAAGGGACAGGGGTTCGAAAAACTGTTTTTT
d_call: NA; v_call: TRBV27; clone_size: NA; j_call: TRBJ1-5; cdr3_aa: CASSFGGDQPQHF; cdr3_nt: TGTGCCAGCAGTTTCGGGGGGGATCAGCCCCAGCATTTT
d_call: TRBD1; v_call: TRBV27; clone_size: NA; j_call: TRBJ1-5; cdr3_aa: CASSSGQGPPEPQHF; cdr3_nt: TGTGCCAGCAGCAGTGGACAGGGGCCCCCGGAGCCCCAGCATTTT
d_call: NA; v_call: TRBV5-1; clone_size: NA; j_call: TRBJ2-3; cdr3_aa: CASSLGVARDTQYF; cdr3_nt: TGCGCCAGCAGCTTGGGAGTAGCCAGAGATACGCAGTATTTT
d_call: NA; v_call: TRBV7-2; clone_size: few; j_call: TRBJ1-2; cdr3_aa: CASEGAIYGYTF; cdr3_nt: TGTGCCAGCGAAGGGGCAATCTATGGCTACACCTTC
d_call: NA; v_call: TRBV18; clone_size: few; j_call: TRBJ1-1; cdr3_aa: CASSPGGFNTEAFF; cdr3_nt: TGTGCCAGCTCACCAGGGGGGTTTAACACTGAAGCTTTCTTT
d_call: TRBD2; v_call: TRBV5-1; clone_size: NA; j_call: TRBJ2-1; cdr3_aa: CASKESGSWNEQFF; cdr3_nt: TGCGCCAGTAAAGAAAGCGGGAGTTGGAATGAGCAGTTCTTC
d_call: NA; v_call: TRBV5-1; clone_size: NA; j_call: TRBJ1-4; cdr3_aa: CASSLVQGEKLFF; cdr3_nt: TGCGCCAGCAGCTTGGTGCAGGGAGAAAAACTGTTTTTT
d_call: TRBD2; v_call: TRBV5-1; clone_size: NA; j_call: TRBJ2-3; cdr3_aa: CASSLGGGATDTQYF; cdr3_nt: TGCGCCAGCAGTCTTGGCGGGGGGGCCACAGATACGCAGTATTTT
d_call: TRBD1; v_call: TRBV2; clone_size: NA; j_call: TRBJ1-3; cdr3_aa: CASSLQGWSGNTIYF; cdr3_nt: TGTGCCAGCAGTTTACAGGGGTGGTCTGGAAACACCATATATTTT
d_call: NA; v_call: TRBV5-8; clone_size: NA; j_call: TRBJ1-1; cdr3_aa: CASRGMNTEAFF; cdr3_nt: TGTGCCTCCAGGGGCATGAACACTGAAGCTTTCTTT
d_call: TRBD1; v_call: TRBV5-1; clone_size: NA; j_call: TRBJ1-1; cdr3_aa: CASSTGTVNTEAFF; cdr3_nt: TGCGCCAGCAGCACGGGGACAGTTAACACTGAAGCTTTCTTT
d_call: TRBD2; v_call: TRBV19; clone_size: few; j_call: TRBJ2-5; cdr3_aa: CASSHGLAGGQETQYF; cdr3_nt: TGTGCCAGTAGTCACGGACTAGCGGGAGGACAAGAGACCCAGTACTTC
d_call: TRBD1; v_call: TRBV12-3/TRBV12-4; clone_size: once; j_call: TRBJ1-2; cdr3_aa: CASSSGTGSYTF; cdr3_nt: TGTGCCAGCAGTTCAGGGACAGGCTCCTACACCTTC
d_call: NA; v_call: TRBV7-2; clone_size: NA; j_call: TRBJ1-1; cdr3_aa: CASSLATDFHPFF; cdr3_nt: TGTGCCAGCAGCTTAGCAACAGATTTCCACCCTTTCTTT
d_call: TRBD1; v_call: TRBV5-1; clone_size: NA; j_call: TRBJ2-7; cdr3_aa: CASSLMAGGSYEQYF; cdr3_nt: TGCGCCAGCAGCTTGATGGCAGGGGGCTCATACGAGCAGTACTTC
d_call: TRBD1; v_call: TRBV5-1; clone_size: NA; j_call: TRBJ2-1; cdr3_aa: CASSSMGQGYNEQFF; cdr3_nt: TGCGCCAGCAGCTCCATGGGACAGGGATACAATGAGCAGTTCTTC
d_call: TRBD2; v_call: TRBV6-6; clone_size: NA; j_call: TRBJ2-7; cdr3_aa: CASSYSSPSGSYEQYF; cdr3_nt: TGTGCCAGCAGTTACTCCTCTCCTAGCGGGAGCTACGAGCAGTACTTC
d_call: NA; v_call: TRBV5-6; clone_size: once; j_call: TRBJ2-7; cdr3_aa: CASSLTASYEQYF; cdr3_nt: TGTGCCAGCAGCTTGACTGCCTCCTACGAGCAGTACTTC
d_call: TRBD2; v_call: TRBV5-4; clone_size: NA; j_call: TRBJ2-1; cdr3_aa: CASSPSSGVSYNEQFF; cdr3_nt: TGTGCCAGCAGCCCCTCTAGCGGGGTCTCCTACAATGAGCAGTTCTTC
d_call: TRBD2; v_call: TRBV28; clone_size: NA; j_call: TRBJ2-7; cdr3_aa: CASSLGGGAREQYF; cdr3_nt: TGTGCCAGCAGTTTAGGGGGAGGGGCTCGTGAGCAGTACTTC
d_call: NA; v_call: TRBV11-3; clone_size: NA; j_call: TRBJ2-5; cdr3_aa: CASSRYRAGETQYF; cdr3_nt: TGTGCCAGCAGCCGCTACAGAGCGGGAGAGACCCAGTACTTC
d_call: TRBD1; v_call: TRBV2; clone_size: NA; j_call: TRBJ1-4; cdr3_aa: CASSSSTGRNEKLFF; cdr3_nt: TGTGCCAGCAGCTCCTCGACAGGGCGGAATGAAAAACTGTTTTTT
d_call: TRBD2; v_call: TRBV5-4; clone_size: NA; j_call: TRBJ2-7; cdr3_aa: CASGGTSGGHEQYF; cdr3_nt: TGTGCCAGCGGTGGGACTAGCGGGGGTCACGAGCAGTACTTC
d_call: TRBD2; v_call: TRBV19; clone_size: NA; j_call: TRBJ2-1; cdr3_aa: CASSIGLDEGEQFF; cdr3_nt: TGTGCCAGTAGTATCGGACTAGACGAGGGTGAGCAGTTCTTC
d_call: TRBD1; v_call: TRBV19; clone_size: NA; j_call: TRBJ1-5; cdr3_aa: CASSATGGGQPQHF; cdr3_nt: TGTGCCAGTAGTGCAACAGGGGGCGGTCAGCCCCAGCATTTT
d_call: TRBD1; v_call: TRBV13; clone_size: NA; j_call: TRBJ2-5; cdr3_aa: CASTSRDRGKKTQYF; cdr3_nt: TGTGCCAGCACCTCCCGGGACAGAGGAAAGAAGACCCAGTACTTC
d_call: TRBD2; v_call: TRBV11-3; clone_size: NA; j_call: TRBJ2-3; cdr3_aa: CASSLQGSSGITDTQYF; cdr3_nt: TGTGCCAGCAGCCTACAGGGGTCTAGCGGGATCACAGATACGCAGTATTTT
d_call: TRBD1; v_call: TRBV2; clone_size: few; j_call: TRBJ2-3; cdr3_aa: CASSELGTGLTDTQYF; cdr3_nt: TGTGCCAGCAGTGAACTGGGGACAGGCCTCACAGATACGCAGTATTTT
d_call: NA; v_call: TRBV7-9; clone_size: NA; j_call: TRBJ2-2; cdr3_aa: CASSASTGSGTGELFF; cdr3_nt: TGTGCCAGCAGCGCCTCGACAGGGAGCGGGACCGGGGAGCTGTTTTTT
d_call: TRBD1; v_call: TRBV6-4; clone_size: NA; j_call: TRBJ1-1; cdr3_aa: CASRYTGVTEAFF; cdr3_nt: TGTGCCAGCAGGTATACAGGGGTCACTGAAGCTTTCTTT
d_call: NA; v_call: TRBV18; clone_size: NA; j_call: TRBJ1-6; cdr3_aa: CASSPQTLDSTHNSPLHF; cdr3_nt: TGTGCCAGCTCACCCCAAACCCTGGACAGCACCCATAATTCACCCCTCCACTTT
d_call: NA; v_call: TRBV5-1; clone_size: NA; j_call: TRBJ2-1; cdr3_aa: CASSLPPGNEQFF; cdr3_nt: TGCGCCAGCAGCTTACCCCCCGGCAATGAGCAGTTCTTC
d_call: NA; v_call: TRBV5-4; clone_size: few; j_call: TRBJ2-7; cdr3_aa: CASSFYSSHEQYF; cdr3_nt: TGTGCCAGCAGCTTTTATAGCAGCCACGAGCAGTACTTC
d_call: NA; v_call: TRBV19; clone_size: NA; j_call: TRBJ1-2; cdr3_aa: CATYSLANYGYTF; cdr3_nt: TGTGCCACGTACAGCTTAGCTAACTATGGCTACACCTTC